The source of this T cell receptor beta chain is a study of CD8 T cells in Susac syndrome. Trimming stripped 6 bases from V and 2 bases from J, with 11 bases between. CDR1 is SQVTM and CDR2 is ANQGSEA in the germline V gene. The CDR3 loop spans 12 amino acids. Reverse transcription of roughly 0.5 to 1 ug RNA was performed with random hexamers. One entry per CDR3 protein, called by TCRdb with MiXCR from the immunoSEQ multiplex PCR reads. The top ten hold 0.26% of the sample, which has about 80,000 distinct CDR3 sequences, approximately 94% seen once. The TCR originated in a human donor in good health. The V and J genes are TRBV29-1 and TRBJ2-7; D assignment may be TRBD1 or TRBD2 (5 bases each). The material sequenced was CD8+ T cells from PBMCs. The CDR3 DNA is TGCAGCGTGACCCAGGGAGCCTACGAGCAGTACTTC. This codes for CSVTQGAYEQYF.